Described below is a single TCR beta chain sequence and its context. Time point in this sample: patch test 1, 2 weeks after DPC sensitization. As for treatment: therapeutic diphenylcyclopropenone sensitization with weekly scalp DPC. Total RNA came from unfractionated whole blood. The data stem from a study of human T cells and chemical hapten exposure. Germline trimming cut 1 base from V and 7 bases from J; bases unmatched to any gene: 6. The CDR3 sequence is 15 residues long. CDR1 is SGHVS, CDR2 FQNEAQ, per germline. One entry per CDR3 protein results from TCRdb running MiXCR on the RACE reads. The sample gives some 170,000 distinct CDR3 sequences, about a fifth of which show up once; about 6.7% is in the top ten.

The input for sequencing was whole blood, taken in connection with sensitization to the hapten diphenylcyclopropenone (DPC). The origin of this receptor is a woman aged 50 to 60 with alopecia areata. Some clones in this sample may be carry-over from other donors' samples. J is TRBJ2-2 and V is TRBV7-8, with 7 bases aligning to TRBD2. The DNA for the CDR3 is TGTGCCAGCAGCTTAGGGGTCCTAGCGGTCGGGGAGCTGTTTTTT. The encoded protein is CASSLGVLAVGELFF. Supplemented by reference TRBV7-8 and TRBJ2-2, the full variable domain reads GAGVSQSPRYKVAKRGQDVALRCDPISGHVSLFWYQQALGQGPEFLTYFQNEAQLDKSGLPSDRFFAERPEGSVSTLKIQRTQQEDSAVYLCASSLGVLAVGELFFGEGSRLTVL.